The source of this TCR beta chain is a study of T cells after yellow fever vaccination (dated by TCRdb to the late 2010s). Study-level background: Libraries from fractions with low cell numbers were prepared with the SMART-Seq v4 Ultra Low Input RNA kit. Bulk TCR alpha and beta repertoires were sequenced longitudinally to track T-cell clones before and after primary and booster YFV17D yellow fever vaccination. Two healthy male donors made up the cohort, one aged 18 to 30 years and the other aged 30 to 40 years. Blood samples were taken at several timepoints before and after primary and secondary immunization, and bulk PBMC replicates and cell subsets were isolated.

Synthesis of TCR cDNA relied on 5'RACE template switching, a step that introduced a universal primer site along with unique molecular identifiers. cDNA synthesis was primed from both the TCR alpha and TCR beta constant segments. Library amplification used two PCR steps, and the second PCR step added sample barcodes and sequencing adapters. Libraries were sequenced on Illumina HiSeq 2500 (2x100 bp) or NovaSeq (2x150 bp). Under the source paper's analysis protocol: Reads were demultiplexed and collapsed into UMI consensus sequences with MIGEC, and V(D)J alignment was performed with MiXCR. Vaccine-responding clonotypes were identified with edgeR using replicate PBMC samples, with FDR below 0.01 and a log2 fold change above 5 up to day 15 being required. CD4 or CD8 identity was assigned to each bulk clonotype according to whether the clonotype was present at higher abundance in the sequenced CD4 repertoire or the sequenced CD8 repertoire. TCRdb itself trimmed the public reads at Q25 with fastp, ran MiXCR and retained productive beta chains. Entries are consolidated by CDR3 protein sequence, retaining the most common genes and DNA. The authors' filters were not applied to this entry. Here the sample has 500,000 to 650,000 distinct CDR3 sequences; approximately 15% occur a single time. The ten largest clonotypes hold roughly an eighth of the sample.

From cysteine to phenylalanine, the CDR3 is 13 amino acids long. Just the 39-base CDR3 DNA is kept, in frame starting at base 1. V loses 3 bases at its end and J loses 6 bases; junction bases beyond the gene matches: 4. CDR1 and CDR2 are drawn from the germline V gene (reference sequence): LGHDT, YNNKEL. Reading the label with the study, this specimen's treatment or condition is: live attenuated yellow fever vaccine strain. Two biological replicates of bulk PBMCs were collected at each blood-draw timepoint. PBMCs were isolated from peripheral blood using a standard Ficoll-Paque protocol. TriZol was used to extract RNA from bulk PBMCs, CD4 and CD8 fractions, and dextramer-positive and dextramer-negative fractions. Notes on this clonotype: What antigen it recognizes has not been identified. No base qualities exist here, and no much larger clone lies one base off it.

What the work shows at the level of the full study, not this receptor alone: Only two donors were included in the study, so the extent to which the findings can be generalized is limited. FACS-sorted repertoires could contain abundant contaminating clonotypes from the bulk population, so computational filtering was required. After the booster, most of the clones that had expanded following primary vaccination were detected again (around 95% of CD4 and 80% to 90% of CD8), which suggests that memory was broadly maintained. A small share of clonotypes occurred in both CD4 and CD8 compartments, likely arising from convergent recombination. The secondary T-cell response was weaker than the primary response but faster, peaking on day 5 instead of day 15.

The TCR comes from a young man who received the YFV17D yellow fever vaccine. The V gene is TRBV3-1 and the J gene is TRBJ1-1, with TRBD1 matching 7 junction bases. The specimen comprised PBMCs, sampled on the day of the yellow fever booster vaccination. The DNA is as follows: TGTGCCAGCAGCCAGACCACAGGGGCTGAAGCTTTCTTT. It translates as CASSQTTGAEAFF.